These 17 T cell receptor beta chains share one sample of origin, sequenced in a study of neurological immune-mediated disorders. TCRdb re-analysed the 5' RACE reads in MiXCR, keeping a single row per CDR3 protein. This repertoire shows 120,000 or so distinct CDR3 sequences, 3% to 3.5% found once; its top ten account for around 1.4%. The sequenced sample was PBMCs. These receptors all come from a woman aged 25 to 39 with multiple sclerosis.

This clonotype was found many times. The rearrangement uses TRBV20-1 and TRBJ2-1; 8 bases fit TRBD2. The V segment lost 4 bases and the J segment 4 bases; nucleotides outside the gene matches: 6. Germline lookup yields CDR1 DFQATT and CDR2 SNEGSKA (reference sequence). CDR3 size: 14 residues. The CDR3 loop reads CSATLAGPYNEQFF. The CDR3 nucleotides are TGCAGTGCTACTCTAGCGGGTCCTTACAATGAGCAGTTCTTC.

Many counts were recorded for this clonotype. The DNA for the CDR3 is TGTGCCGGGGACAGGGGGCGCGGTGAGCAGTTCTTC. Encoded protein: CAGDRGRGEQFF. V gene TRBV5-8 combines with J gene TRBJ2-1, with 12 bases matching TRBD1. The V and J ends lost 10 bases and 9 bases, in that order; junction bases with no gene match: 5. Germline V gene sequence: CDR1 SGHTS, CDR2 YDEGEE. This CDR3 comprises 12 residues.

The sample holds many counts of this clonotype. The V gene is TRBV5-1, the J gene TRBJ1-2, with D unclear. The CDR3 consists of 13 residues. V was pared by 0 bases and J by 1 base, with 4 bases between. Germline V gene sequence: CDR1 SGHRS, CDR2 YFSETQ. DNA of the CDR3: TGCGCCAGCAGCTTGGGAGATAACTATGGCTACACCTTC. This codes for CASSLGDNYGYTF.

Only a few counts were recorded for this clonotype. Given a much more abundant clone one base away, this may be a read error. For the CDR3, the DNA is TGCGCCAGCAGCCAAGGGTCAGCGGTTGGAAACACCATATATTTT. It specifies CASSQGSAVGNTIYF. V gene TRBV4-3 combines with J gene TRBJ1-3; D remains ambiguous. This CDR3 has 15 residues. Germline CDR1 LGHNA, CDR2 YSLEER. V lost 1 base and J lost 3, with 10 bases in between.

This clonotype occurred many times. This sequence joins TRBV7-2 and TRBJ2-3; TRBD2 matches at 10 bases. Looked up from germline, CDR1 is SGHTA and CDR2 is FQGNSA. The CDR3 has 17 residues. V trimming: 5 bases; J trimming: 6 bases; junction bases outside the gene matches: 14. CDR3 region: CASSLTEREGLVDTQYF. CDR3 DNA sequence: TGTGCCAGCAGCCTCACAGAGCGGGAGGGCCTCGTGGATACGCAGTATTTT.

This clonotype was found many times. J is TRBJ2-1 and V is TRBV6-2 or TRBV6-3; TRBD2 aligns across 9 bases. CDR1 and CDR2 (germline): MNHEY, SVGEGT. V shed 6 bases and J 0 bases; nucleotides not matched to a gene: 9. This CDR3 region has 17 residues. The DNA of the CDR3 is TGTGCCAGCAGACCCCTTCTAGCGGGGAGCTCCTACAATGAGCAGTTCTTC. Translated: CASRPLLAGSSYNEQFF.

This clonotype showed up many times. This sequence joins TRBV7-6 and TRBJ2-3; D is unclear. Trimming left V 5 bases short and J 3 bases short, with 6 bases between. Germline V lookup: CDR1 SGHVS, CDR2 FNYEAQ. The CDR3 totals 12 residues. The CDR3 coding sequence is TGTGCCAGCAGCCTTCGGACAGATACGCAGTATTTT. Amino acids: CASSLRTDTQYF.

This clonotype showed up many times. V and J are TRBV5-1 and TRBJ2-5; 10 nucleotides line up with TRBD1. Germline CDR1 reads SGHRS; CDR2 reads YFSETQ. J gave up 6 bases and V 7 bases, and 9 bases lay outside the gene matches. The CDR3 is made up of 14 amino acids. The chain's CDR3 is CASGTLGQGKTQYF. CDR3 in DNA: TGCGCCAGCGGAACCCTGGGACAGGGGAAGACCCAGTACTTC.

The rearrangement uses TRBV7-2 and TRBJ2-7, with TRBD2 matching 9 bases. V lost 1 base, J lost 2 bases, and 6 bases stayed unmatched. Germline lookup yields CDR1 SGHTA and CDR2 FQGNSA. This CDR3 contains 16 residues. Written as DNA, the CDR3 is TGTGCCAGCAGCTTAGGAGCACAGCGGGAGGCCTACGAGCAGTACTTC. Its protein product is CASSLGAQREAYEQYF.

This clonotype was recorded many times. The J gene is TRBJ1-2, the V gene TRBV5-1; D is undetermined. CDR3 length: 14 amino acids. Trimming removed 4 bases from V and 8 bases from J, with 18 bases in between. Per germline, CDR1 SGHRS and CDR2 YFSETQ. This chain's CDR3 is CASSTLSPSGGYTF. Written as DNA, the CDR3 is TGCGCCAGCAGCACTTTGAGCCCCTCGGGCGGCTACACCTTC.

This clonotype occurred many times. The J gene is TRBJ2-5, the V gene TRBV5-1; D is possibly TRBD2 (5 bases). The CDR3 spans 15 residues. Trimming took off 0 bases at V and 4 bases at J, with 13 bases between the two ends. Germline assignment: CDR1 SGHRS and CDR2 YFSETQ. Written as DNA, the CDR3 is TGCGCCAGCAGCTTGGTGTCAAGCGGCCCAGAGACCCAGTACTTC. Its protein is CASSLVSSGPETQYF.

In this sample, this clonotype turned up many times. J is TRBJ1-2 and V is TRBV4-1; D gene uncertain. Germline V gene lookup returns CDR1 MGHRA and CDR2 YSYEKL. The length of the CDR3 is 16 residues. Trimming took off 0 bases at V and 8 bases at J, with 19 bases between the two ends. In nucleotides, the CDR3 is TGCGCCAGCAGCCAAGATCCGGACCGCCTTTTGGGCGGCTACACCTTC. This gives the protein CASSQDPDRLLGGYTF.

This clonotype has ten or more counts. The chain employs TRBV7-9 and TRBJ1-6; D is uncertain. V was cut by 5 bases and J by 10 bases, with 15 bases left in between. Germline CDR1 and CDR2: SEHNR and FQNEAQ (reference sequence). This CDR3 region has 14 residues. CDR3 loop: CASSEDDAGSPLHF. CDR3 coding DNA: TGTGCCAGCAGCGAAGACGATGCCGGCTCACCCCTCCACTTT. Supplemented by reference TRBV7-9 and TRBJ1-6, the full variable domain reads DTGVSQNPRHKITKRGQNVTFRCDPISEHNRLYWYRQTLGQGPEFLTYFQNEAQLEKSRLLSDRFSAERPKGSFSTLEIQRTEQGDSAMYLCASSEDDAGSPLHFGNGTRLTVT.

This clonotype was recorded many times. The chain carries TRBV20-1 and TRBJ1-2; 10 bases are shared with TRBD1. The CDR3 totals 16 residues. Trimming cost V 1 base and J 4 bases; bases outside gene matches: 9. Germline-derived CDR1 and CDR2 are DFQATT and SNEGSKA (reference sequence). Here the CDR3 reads CSARVDRGRMSYGYTF. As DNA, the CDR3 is TGCAGTGCTAGAGTCGACAGGGGGCGGATGAGCTATGGCTACACCTTC.

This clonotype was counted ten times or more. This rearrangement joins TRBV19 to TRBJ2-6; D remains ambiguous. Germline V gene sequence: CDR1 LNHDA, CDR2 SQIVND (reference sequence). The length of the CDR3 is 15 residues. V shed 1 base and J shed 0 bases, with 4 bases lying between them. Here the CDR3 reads CASSIVVSGANVLTF. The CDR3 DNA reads TGTGCCAGTAGTATAGTTGTCTCTGGGGCCAACGTCCTGACTTTC.

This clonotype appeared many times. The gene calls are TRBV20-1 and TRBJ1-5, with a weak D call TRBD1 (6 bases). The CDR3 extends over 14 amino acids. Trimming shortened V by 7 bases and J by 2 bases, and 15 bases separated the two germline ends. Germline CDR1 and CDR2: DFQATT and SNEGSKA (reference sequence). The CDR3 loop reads CSVSDSSRNQPQHF. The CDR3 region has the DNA TGCAGTGTCTCGGACAGTTCACGCAATCAGCCCCAGCATTTT.

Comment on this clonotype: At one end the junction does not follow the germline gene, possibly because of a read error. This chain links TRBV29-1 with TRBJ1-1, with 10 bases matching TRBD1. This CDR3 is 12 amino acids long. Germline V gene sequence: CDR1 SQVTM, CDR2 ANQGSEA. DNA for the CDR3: TGCAGCGTTGGGGACAGGGGCACTGAAGCTTTCTTC. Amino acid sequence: CSVGDRGTEAFF.